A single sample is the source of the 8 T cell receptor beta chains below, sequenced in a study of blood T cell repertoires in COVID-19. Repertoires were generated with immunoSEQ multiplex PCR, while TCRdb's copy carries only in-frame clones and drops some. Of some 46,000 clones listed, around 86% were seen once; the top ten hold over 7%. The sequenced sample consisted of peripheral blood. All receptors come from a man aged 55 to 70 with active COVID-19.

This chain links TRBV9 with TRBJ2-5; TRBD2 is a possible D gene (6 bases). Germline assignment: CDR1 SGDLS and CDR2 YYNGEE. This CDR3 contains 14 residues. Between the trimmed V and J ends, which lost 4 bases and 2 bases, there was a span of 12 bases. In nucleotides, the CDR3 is TGTGCCAGCAGCATCGGGACTGCACAAGAGACCCAGTACTTC. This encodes CASSIGTAQETQYF.

CDR3 protein: CASSSSGRNIGQYF. In nucleotides, the CDR3 is TGTGCCAGCAGTAGTAGCGGGAGGAATATAGGGCAGTACTTC. The chain is built from TRBV7-2 and TRBJ2-7; 10 positions match TRBD2. V was pared by 6 bases and J by 9 bases, with 11 bases of the junction left unmatched. The germline V gene has CDR1 SGHTA and CDR2 FQGNSA. This CDR3 is built from 14 residues. Full variable domain (remainder filled in from reference TRBV7-2 and TRBJ2-7): GAGVSQSPSNKVTEKGKDVELRCDPISGHTALYWYRQSLGQGLEFLIYFQGNSAPDKSGLPSDRFSAERTGGSVSTLTIQRTQQEDSAVYLCASSSSGRNIGQYFGPGTRLTVT.

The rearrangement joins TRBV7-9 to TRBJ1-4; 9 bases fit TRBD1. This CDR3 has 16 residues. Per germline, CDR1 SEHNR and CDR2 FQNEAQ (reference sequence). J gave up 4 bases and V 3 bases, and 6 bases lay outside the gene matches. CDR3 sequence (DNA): TGTGCCAGCAGCTTTCCGGGACAGGGAAATAATGAAAAACTGTTTTTT. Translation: CASSFPGQGNNEKLFF.

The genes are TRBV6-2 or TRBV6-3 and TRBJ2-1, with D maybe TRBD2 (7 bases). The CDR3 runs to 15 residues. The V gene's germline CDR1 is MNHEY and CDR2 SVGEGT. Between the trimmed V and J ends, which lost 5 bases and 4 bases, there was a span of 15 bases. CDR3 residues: CASSGVGGAYNEQFF. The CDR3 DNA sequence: TGTGCCAGCAGTGGTGTTGGGGGGGCGTACAATGAGCAGTTCTTC.

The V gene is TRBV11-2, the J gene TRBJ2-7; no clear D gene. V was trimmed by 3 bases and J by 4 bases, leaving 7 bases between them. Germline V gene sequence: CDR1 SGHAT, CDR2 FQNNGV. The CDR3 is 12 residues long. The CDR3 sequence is CASSFQNYEQYF. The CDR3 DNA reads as TGTGCCAGCAGCTTCCAAAATTACGAGCAGTACTTC.

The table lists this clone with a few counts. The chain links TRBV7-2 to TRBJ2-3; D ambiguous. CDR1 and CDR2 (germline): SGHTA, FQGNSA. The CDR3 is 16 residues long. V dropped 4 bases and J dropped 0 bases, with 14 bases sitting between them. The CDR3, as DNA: TGTGCCAGCAGCTCGCCCCCGACACCCAGCACAGATACGCAGTATTTT. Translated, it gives CASSSPPTPSTDTQYF.

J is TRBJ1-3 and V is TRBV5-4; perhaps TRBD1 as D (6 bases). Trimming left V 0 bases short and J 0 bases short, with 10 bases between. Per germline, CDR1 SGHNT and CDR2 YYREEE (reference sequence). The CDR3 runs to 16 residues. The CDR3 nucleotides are TGTGCCAGCAGCTTGGAGGACAGTCTCTCTGGAAACACCATATATTTT. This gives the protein CASSLEDSLSGNTIYF.

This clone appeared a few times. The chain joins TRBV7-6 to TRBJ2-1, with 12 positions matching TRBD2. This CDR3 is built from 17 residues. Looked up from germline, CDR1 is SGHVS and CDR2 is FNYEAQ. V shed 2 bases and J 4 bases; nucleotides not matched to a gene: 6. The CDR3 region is CASSLYVTSGGYNEQFF. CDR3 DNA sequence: TGTGCCAGCAGCTTATACGTTACTAGCGGGGGGTACAATGAGCAGTTCTTC. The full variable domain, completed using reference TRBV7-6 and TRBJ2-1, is GAGVSQSPRYKVTKRGQDVALRCDPISGHVSLYWYRQALGQGPEFLTYFNYEAQQDKSGLPNDRFSAERPEGSISTLTIQRTEQRDSAMYRCASSLYVTSGGYNEQFFGPGTRLTVL.